These 12 T cell receptor beta chains originate from one sample sequenced in a study of CD8+ T cells in alopecia areata. Extraction of RNA preceded its reverse transcription into cDNA, which served as the sequencing template. Data came from immunoSEQ multiplex PCR; TCRdb stores just in-frame clones and leaves some out. Here the sample spans 130,000 to 150,000 clones, 62% being singletons. The sample comprised CD8+ T cells sorted from blood. These receptors were obtained from a human donor in good health.

The CDR3 sequence: CASSLSRNNEQFF. The CDR3 region has the DNA TGTGCCAGCAGCTTATCCCGGAACAATGAGCAGTTCTTC. This chain links TRBV13 with TRBJ2-1; D is undetermined. Germline CDR1 PRHDT, CDR2 FYEKMQ (reference sequence). CDR3 length equals 13 residues. V gave up 2 bases and J gave up 5 bases, with 7 bases separating them.

V is TRBV14 and J is TRBJ1-1; D gene unclear. Between the trimmed V and J ends, which lost 7 bases and 5 bases, there was a span of 14 bases. CDR1 and CDR2 from the germline V gene are SGHDN and FVKESK. This CDR3 is built from 13 residues. CDR3 in DNA: TGTGCCAGCAAACGGTCCGCTCCAACTGAAGCTTTCTTT. This codes for CASKRSAPTEAFF.

This clone was seen only once. The genes are TRBV11-2 and TRBJ1-2; D gene unclear. The V gene's germline CDR1 is SGHAT and CDR2 FQNNGV. The CDR3 contains 15 residues. Trimming pared 2 bases from V and 3 bases from J, leaving 13 bases between. CDR3 in DNA: TGTGCCAGCAGCTTAAAAGCCCAGATTTACTATGGCTACACCTTC. Translation gives CASSLKAQIYYGYTF.

This clone was seen more than once but under ten times. The chain employs TRBV29-1 and TRBJ1-1, with TRBD1 matching over 8 bases. The ends lost 5 bases at V and 1 base at J; junction bases unmatched: 6. This CDR3 spans 14 amino acids. The V gene's germline CDR1 is SQVTM and CDR2 ANQGSEA. The CDR3 region has the DNA TGCAGCGTTTCCGGGACAGGCCCGAACACTGAAGCTTTCTTT. Its translation: CSVSGTGPNTEAFF. Supplemented by reference TRBV29-1 and TRBJ1-1, the full variable domain reads SAVISQKPSRDICQRGTSLTIQCQVDSQVTMMFWYRQQPGQSLTLIATANQGSEATYESGFVIDKFPISRPNLTFSTLTVSNMSPEDSSIYLCSVSGTGPNTEAFFGQGTRLTVV.

This sequence joins TRBV27 and TRBJ2-3; D gene unclear. The V gene lost 6 bases and the J gene lost 5 bases, with 6 bases spanning the gap. Looked up from germline, CDR1 is MNHEY and CDR2 is SMNVEV (reference sequence). The CDR3 is 11 amino acids. The CDR3 region is CASRKIDTQYF. Here the CDR3 DNA reads TGTGCCAGCAGGAAAATAGATACGCAGTATTTT.

This clone turned up a few times. This chain connects TRBV29-1 to TRBJ1-1, with D possibly being TRBD1 (6 bases). The ends were cut back, 6 bases at V and 3 bases at J, with 23 bases in the middle. CDR3 size: 16 residues. Germline CDR1 is SQVTM and CDR2 is ANQGSEA. The CDR3 here is CSVETPGARMYTEAFF. The CDR3 nucleotides read TGCAGCGTGGAGACCCCGGGGGCTAGGATGTACACTGAAGCTTTCTTT.

Details on this clone: A read error may produce the germline difference seen at one junction end. This chain links TRBV29-1 with TRBJ2-6; 9 bases match TRBD1. The CDR3 contains 16 residues. The germline gives CDR1 SQVTM, CDR2 ANQGSEA. The CDR3 coding sequence is TGCAGCGTCGGACAGGGGCCAATCTCTGGGGCCAACGCCCTGACTTTC. Protein sequence: CSVGQGPISGANALTF.

The chain combines TRBV7-6 with TRBJ2-2; D is ambiguous. The CDR3 runs to 11 residues. V was trimmed by 8 bases and J by 9 bases, leaving 10 bases between them. In germline, CDR1 is SGHVS, CDR2 FNYEAQ. DNA for the CDR3: TGTGCCAGCGTTGGAGCAAGGGAGCTGTTTTTT. Encoded protein: CASVGARELFF.

This clone was detected a few times. The chain has TRBV29-1 and TRBJ2-5, with D tentatively TRBD1 (5 bases). CDR1 is SQVTM, CDR2 ANQGSEA, per germline. The CDR3 runs to 12 residues. The germline V and J ends were trimmed by 7 bases and 0 bases, with 9 bases remaining between them. The chain's CDR3 is CSARGDQETQYF. The DNA of the CDR3 is TGCAGCGCAAGGGGTGACCAAGAGACCCAGTACTTC.

The J gene is TRBJ2-6, the V gene TRBV5-6; 9 bases line up with TRBD2. Germline loops: CDR1 SGHDT, CDR2 YYEEEE. This CDR3 contains 15 residues. The ends lost 3 bases at V and 2 bases at J; junction bases unmatched: 0. The CDR3 bases are TGTGCCAGCAGCTCTAGCGGGGCTGGGGCCAACGTCCTGACTTTC. Its protein product is CASSSSGAGANVLTF.

The genes are TRBV29-1 and TRBJ2-5; D unresolved. Trimming cost V 6 bases and J 2 bases, with 7 bases left between them. The CDR3 covers 11 residues. CDR1 is SQVTM and CDR2 is ANQGSEA in the germline V gene. In DNA, the CDR3 is TGCAGCGTCCCAGGACAAGAGACCCAGTACTTC. As protein: CSVPGQETQYF.

This clone was recorded a few times. The J gene is TRBJ2-5, the V gene TRBV29-1, with D unclear. Germline values: CDR1 SQVTM, CDR2 ANQGSEA. This CDR3 comprises 14 residues. Deletions cut 0 bases from V and 2 bases from J, with 10 bases between. As DNA, the CDR3 is TGCAGCGTTGAAGATCCATGGCAGCAAGAGACCCAGTACTTC. Translated: CSVEDPWQQETQYF.